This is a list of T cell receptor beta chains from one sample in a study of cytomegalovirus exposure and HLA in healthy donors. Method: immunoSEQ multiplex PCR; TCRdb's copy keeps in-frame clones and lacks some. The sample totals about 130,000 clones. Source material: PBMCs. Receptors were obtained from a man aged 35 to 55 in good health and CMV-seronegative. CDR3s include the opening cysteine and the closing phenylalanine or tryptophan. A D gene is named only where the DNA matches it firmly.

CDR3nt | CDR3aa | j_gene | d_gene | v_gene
TGCGCCAGCAGTGACTCCGGGGAGCTGTTTTTT | CASSDSGELFF | TRBJ2-2 | NA | TRBV10-2
TGTGCCAGCAGCCGCGACAGCGCCAAAAACATTCAGTACTTC | CASSRDSAKNIQYF | TRBJ2-4 | NA | TRBV28
TGTGCCAGCAGCTTTAATCGGATGGGAGGCTCCTACGAGCAGTACTTC | CASSFNRMGGSYEQYF | TRBJ2-7 | NA | TRBV5-4
TGTGCCATCAGTGAGTCCAGGGTGTCAGAGGAGACCCAGTACTTC | CAISESRVSEETQYF | TRBJ2-5 | NA | TRBV10-3
TGTGCCATCAGTGAGGGGGGGAACGAAGAGACCCAGTACTTC | CAISEGGNEETQYF | TRBJ2-5 | NA | TRBV10-3
TGTGCCAGCAGTTTATCGGATGGAGGGCGGGCTAACTATGGCTACACCTTC | CASSLSDGGRANYGYTF | TRBJ1-2 | NA | TRBV27
TGTGCTAGCAGCTTACTAGGGAACACCGGGGAGCTGTTTTTT | CASSLLGNTGELFF | TRBJ2-2 | NA | TRBV7-7
TGTGCCAGCAGTTACGCCGGGACAGGGACGGACGAGCAGTACTTC | CASSYAGTGTDEQYF | TRBJ2-7 | TRBD1 | TRBV6-6
TGCGCCAGCAGCCAAGATCGTGTCGCCGAGTGGAATGAGCAGTTCTTC | CASSQDRVAEWNEQFF | TRBJ2-1 | NA | TRBV4-1
TGTGCCAGCACTAAGGGACCCGGGGGGGCTGAAGCTTTCTTT | CASTKGPGGAEAFF | TRBJ1-1 | NA | TRBV2
TGTGCCAGCAGTACACAGGGGTTGGCCACTGAAGCTTTCTTT | CASSTQGLATEAFF | TRBJ1-1 | TRBD1 | TRBV6-1
TGTGCCAGCAGTCGAGTAGCGGGAGCCTACGAGCAGTACTTC | CASSRVAGAYEQYF | TRBJ2-7 | TRBD2 | TRBV11-3
TGTGCCAGCAGCTTAGCGGGACAGTCCGAGCAGTACTTC | CASSLAGQSEQYF | TRBJ2-7 | TRBD1 | TRBV7-8
TGTGCCTGGAAACGACAGGGGGCAGGGGGTGAAAAACTGTTTTTT | CAWKRQGAGGEKLFF | TRBJ1-4 | TRBD1 | TRBV30
TGTGCCAGCAGGGAAACAGGGTTTTATGGCTACACCTTC | CASRETGFYGYTF | TRBJ1-2 | NA | TRBV6-5
TGTGCCAGCACTGTACTAGCGGGATACAATGAGCAGTTCTTC | CASTVLAGYNEQFF | TRBJ2-1 | TRBD2 | TRBV2
TGTGCCAGCAGCGAAGCTGTGGGCGACGAGCAGTACTTC | CASSEAVGDEQYF | TRBJ2-7 | NA | TRBV9
TGCGCCAGCAGCCAACTTACTAGCTCCTACAATGAGCAGTTCTTC | CASSQLTSSYNEQFF | TRBJ2-1 | NA | TRBV4-3
TGTGCCAGCAGCTCGGGACTAGCGGGACCCAAAAACATTCAGTACTTC | CASSSGLAGPKNIQYF | TRBJ2-4 | TRBD2 | TRBV5-6
TGTGCCTGGAGTAAAGGACAGGGTCCCTACGAGCAGTACTTC | CAWSKGQGPYEQYF | TRBJ2-7 | TRBD1 | TRBV30
TGCGCCAGCAGCCAAGATTTCCGTAACTATGGCTACACCTTC | CASSQDFRNYGYTF | TRBJ1-2 | NA | TRBV4-1
TGTGCCAGCAGTCCTAGACTAGAAGGGAACACTGAAGCTTTCTTT | CASSPRLEGNTEAFF | TRBJ1-1 | NA | TRBV6-6
TGCGCCAGCAGCCAAGGGGCGGGGGCAGGTGAGCAGTTCTTC | CASSQGAGAGEQFF | TRBJ2-1 | NA | TRBV4-3
TGTGCCAGCAAACCCCCCCTAGCGGGTGTTGAGGGAGAGCAGTACTTC | CASKPPLAGVEGEQYF | TRBJ2-7 | TRBD2 | TRBV2
TGTGCCAGCGTCCCCGGGACTATAGACACAGATACGCAGTATTTT | CASVPGTIDTDTQYF | TRBJ2-3 | TRBD2 | TRBV6-1
TGTGCCACGTCCAGGGGCTATGGCTACACCTTC | CATSRGYGYTF | TRBJ1-2 | NA | TRBV19
TGTGCCAGCAGTTATGCGACAGGCGATCAGCCCCAGCATTTT | CASSYATGDQPQHF | TRBJ1-5 | NA | TRBV6-6